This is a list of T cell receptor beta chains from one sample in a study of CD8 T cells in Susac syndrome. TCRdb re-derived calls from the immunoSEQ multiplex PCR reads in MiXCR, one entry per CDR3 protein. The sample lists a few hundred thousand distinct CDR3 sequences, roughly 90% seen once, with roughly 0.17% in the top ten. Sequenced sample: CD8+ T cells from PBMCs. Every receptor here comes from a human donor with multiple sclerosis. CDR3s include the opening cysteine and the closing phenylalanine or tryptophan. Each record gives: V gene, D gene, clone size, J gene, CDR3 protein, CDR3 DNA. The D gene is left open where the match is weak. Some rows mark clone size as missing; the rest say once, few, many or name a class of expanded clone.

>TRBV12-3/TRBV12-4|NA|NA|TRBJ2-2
CASSGDQPTGELFF
TGTGCCAGCAGTGGGGACCAGCCCACCGGGGAGCTGTTTTTT
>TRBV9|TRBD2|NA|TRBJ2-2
CASSVVGGGLAGTNTGELFF
TGTGCCAGCAGCGTAGTAGGGGGCGGACTAGCGGGTACGAACACCGGGGAGCTGTTTTTT
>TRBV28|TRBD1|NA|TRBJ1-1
CASSPLTGSRNTEAFF
TGTGCCAGCAGTCCCTTGACAGGGTCCAGGAACACTGAAGCTTTCTTT
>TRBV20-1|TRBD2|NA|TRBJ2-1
CSADTGTSAYNEQFF
TGCAGTGCTGATACCGGGACTAGCGCCTACAATGAGCAGTTCTTC
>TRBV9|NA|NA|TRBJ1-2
CASSVGSGYTF
TGTGCCAGCAGCGTCGGTTCTGGCTACACCTTC
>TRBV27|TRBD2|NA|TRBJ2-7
CASSSLGRGEQYF
TGTGCCAGCAGTTCGCTGGGGAGGGGCGAGCAGTACTTC
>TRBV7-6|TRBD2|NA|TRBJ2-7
CASSTGLAGEEQYF
TGTGCCAGCAGCACTGGACTAGCGGGGGAGGAGCAGTACTTC
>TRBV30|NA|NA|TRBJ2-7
CAWRDLWAGLGEQYF
TGTGCCTGGAGGGACCTCTGGGCAGGGCTGGGTGAGCAGTACTTC
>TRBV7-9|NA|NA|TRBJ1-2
CASSASGTPGPNYGYTF
TGTGCCAGCAGCGCCTCCGGGACCCCCGGGCCAAACTATGGCTACACCTTC
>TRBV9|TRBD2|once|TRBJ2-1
CASSAFRLAGHNEQFF
TGTGCCAGCAGCGCGTTTAGGCTAGCGGGTCACAATGAGCAGTTCTTC
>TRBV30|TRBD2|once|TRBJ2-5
CAWSVLAGGETQYF
TGTGCCTGGAGTGTACTAGCGGGAGGAGAGACCCAGTACTTC
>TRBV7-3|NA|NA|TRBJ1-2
CASSLEGDPDYGYTF
TGTGCCAGCAGCTTAGAAGGGGATCCAGACTATGGCTACACCTTC
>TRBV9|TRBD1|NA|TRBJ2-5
CASSVGTARGGETQYF
TGTGCCAGCAGCGTCGGAACGGCCAGAGGGGGCGAGACCCAGTACTTC
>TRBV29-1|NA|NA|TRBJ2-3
CSVEGHTTDTQYF
TGCAGCGTTGAAGGGCATACCACAGATACGCAGTATTTT
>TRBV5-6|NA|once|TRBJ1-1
CASSWTGATEAFF
TGTGCCAGCAGCTGGACGGGAGCCACTGAAGCTTTCTTT
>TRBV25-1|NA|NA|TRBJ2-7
CASSGTGREQYF
TGTGCCAGCAGTGGTACAGGGAGAGAGCAGTACTTC
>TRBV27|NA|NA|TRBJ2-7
CASRLSGIQYEQYF
TGTGCCAGCAGATTGTCCGGAATACAGTACGAGCAGTACTTC
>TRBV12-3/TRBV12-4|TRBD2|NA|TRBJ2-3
CASIPWGGLADGADTQYF
TGTGCCAGCATCCCATGGGGGGGACTAGCGGACGGGGCAGATACGCAGTATTTT
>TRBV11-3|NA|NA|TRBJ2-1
CASSPRDNYNEQFF
TGTGCCAGCAGCCCCCGGGACAACTACAATGAGCAGTTCTTC
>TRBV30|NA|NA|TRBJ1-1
CAWSSGIRGEAFF
TGTGCCTGGAGCTCGGGGATCCGGGGTGAAGCTTTCTTT
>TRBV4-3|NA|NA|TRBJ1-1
CASSQDIRGNTEAFF
TGCGCCAGCAGCCAAGATATCAGGGGGAACACTGAAGCTTTCTTT
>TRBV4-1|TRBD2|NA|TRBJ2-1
CASSLLAGGQDEQFF
TGCGCCAGCAGCCTGCTAGCGGGGGGGCAGGATGAGCAGTTCTTC
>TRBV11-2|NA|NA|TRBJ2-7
CASSGGLRYEQYF
TGTGCCAGCAGCGGGGGGCTAAGATACGAGCAGTACTTC
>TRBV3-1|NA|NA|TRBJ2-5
CASSQVAVLDRETQYF
TGTGCCAGCAGCCAAGTAGCGGTGTTGGACCGGGAGACCCAGTACTTC
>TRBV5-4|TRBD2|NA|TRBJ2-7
CASSPDPAGGYEQYF
TGTGCCAGCAGCCCGGACCCAGCGGGAGGTTACGAGCAGTACTTC
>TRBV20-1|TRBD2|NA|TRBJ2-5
CSAVAGGVQETQYF
TGCAGTGCTGTAGCGGGGGGAGTACAAGAGACCCAGTACTTC
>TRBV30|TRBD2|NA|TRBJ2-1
CAWSDVSRLAAYNEQFF
TGTGCCTGGAGTGACGTTTCGAGACTAGCGGCCTACAATGAGCAGTTCTTC
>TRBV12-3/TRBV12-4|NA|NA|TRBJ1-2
CASSLQAASLAGYTF
TGTGCCAGCAGTTTACAGGCGGCAAGCTTGGCTGGCTACACCTTC
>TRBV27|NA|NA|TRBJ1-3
CASSLTGEDRNTIYF
TGTGCCAGCAGTTTAACGGGTGAGGATCGAAACACCATATATTTT
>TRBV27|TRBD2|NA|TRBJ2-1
CASSQTSGELFF
TGTGCCAGCAGTCAGACTAGCGGGGAGCTGTTCTTC
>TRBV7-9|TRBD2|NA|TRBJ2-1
CASSPSGAHYNEQFF
TGTGCCAGCAGTCCAAGCGGGGCTCACTACAATGAGCAGTTCTTC
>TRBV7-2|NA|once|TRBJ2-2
CASSLDRSTGELFF
TGTGCCAGCAGCTTAGACAGGAGCACCGGGGAGCTGTTTTTT
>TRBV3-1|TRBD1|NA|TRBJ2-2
CASSQGVGGQGWAGELFF
TGTGCCAGCAGCCAAGGGGTCGGAGGACAGGGGTGGGCCGGGGAGCTGTTTTTT
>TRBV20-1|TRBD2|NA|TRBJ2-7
CSGVGLAETYEQYF
TGCAGTGGGGTGGGACTAGCGGAGACCTACGAGCAGTACTTC
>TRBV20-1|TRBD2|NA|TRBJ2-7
CSAVRLAGGYEQYF
TGCAGTGCTGTCCGACTAGCGGGAGGCTACGAGCAGTACTTC
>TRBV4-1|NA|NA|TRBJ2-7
CASSWTARSYEQYF
TGCGCCAGCAGCTGGACAGCTAGATCCTACGAGCAGTACTTC
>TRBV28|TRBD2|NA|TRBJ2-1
CASSLYGEGQYNEQFF
TGTGCCAGCAGTTTATATGGGGAGGGCCAGTACAATGAGCAGTTCTTC